This TCR beta chain derives from a study of OX40 agonist ivuxolimab in advanced cancers. CDR3 size: 14 residues. Germline V gene data show CDR1 as SSHAT and CDR2 as FNYEAQ (reference sequence). V lost 2 bases to trimming and J lost 1 base, with 7 bases between them. Concerning this clone itself: Its antigen is undetermined.

This table comes from immunoSEQ multiplex PCR, and its TCRdb copy is limited to in-frame clones, with some not included. The repertoire has tens of thousands of clones, 89% of them found once; the top ten carry about 26%. General observations from the study: Fewer expanded clones were found on average in CD4+ than in CD8+ T cells. The CD4+ and CD8+ T cells in the blood had expanded clonally by week 6 at 0.1 to 3.0 mg/kg.

This sample comprised CD4+ or CD8+ T cells sorted from blood, obtained in a trial of the OX40 agonist ivuxolimab. The source is an adult with an advanced solid tumor such as melanoma, head and neck, liver or kidney cancer. The V gene is TRBV7-7, the J gene TRBJ2-3; perhaps TRBD2 as D (6 bases). The CDR3 nucleotides read TGTGCCAGCAGCTTAACGGGGGGCACAGATACGCAGTATTTT. Amino acids: CASSLTGGTDTQYF.